The clone carrying this TCR beta chain was counted at least ten times. Its antigen is unidentified. The record originates from a study of breast tumors, draining lymph nodes, adjacent tissues. Findings and caveats of the study: Tumors had less TCR diversity than lymph nodes, more than nontumor tissue.

Trimming removed 0 bases at V and 2 bases at J, with 8 bases between. This CDR3 region has 15 residues. CDR1 and CDR2 from the germline V gene are SGHRS and YFSETQ. Axillary draining lymph nodes of breast cancer patients supplied the node samples. TCRdb recomputed calls from the multiplex PCR reads with MiXCR, one row per CDR3 protein. The table shows over 250,000 distinct CDR3 sequences, with 30% to 35% occurring only once. This receptor was obtained from a female donor with breast cancer. Some clones in this sample may be carry-over from other donors' samples. The V gene is TRBV5-1, the J gene TRBJ1-4; D is perhaps TRBD1 (6 bases). The specimen was axillary lymph node tissue. The CDR3 nucleotides read TGCGCCAGCAGCTTGGCAGGGGCCACTAATGAAAAACTGTTTTTT. This encodes CASSLAGATNEKLFF.